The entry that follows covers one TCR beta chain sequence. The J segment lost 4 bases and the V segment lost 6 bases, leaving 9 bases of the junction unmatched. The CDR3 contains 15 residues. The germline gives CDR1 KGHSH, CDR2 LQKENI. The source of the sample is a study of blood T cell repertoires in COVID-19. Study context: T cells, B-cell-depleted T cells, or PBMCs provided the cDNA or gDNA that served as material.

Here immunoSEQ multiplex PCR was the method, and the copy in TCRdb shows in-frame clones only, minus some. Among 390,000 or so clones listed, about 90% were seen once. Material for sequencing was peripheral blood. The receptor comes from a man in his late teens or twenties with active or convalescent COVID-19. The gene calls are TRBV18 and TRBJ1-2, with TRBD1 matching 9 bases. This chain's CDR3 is CASSTGTGLIYGYTF. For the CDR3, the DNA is TGTGCCAGCTCGACCGGGACAGGGTTAATCTATGGCTACACCTTC. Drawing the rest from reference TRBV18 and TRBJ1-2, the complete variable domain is NAGVMQNPRHLVRRRGQEARLRCSPMKGHSHVYWYRQLPEEGLKFMVYLQKENIIDESGMPKERFSAEFPKEGPSILRIQQVVRGDSAAYFCASSTGTGLIYGYTFGSGTRLTVV.